This TCR beta chain was documented in a study of blood T cell repertoires in COVID-19. Study in general: Researchers got acute and convalescent COVID-19 samples from the United States, Italy and Spain.

The assay was immunoSEQ multiplex PCR, and TCRdb's table has in-frame clones only and misses some. Here the sample spans some 200,000 clones, roughly 94% being singletons. This CDR3 region has 14 residues. CDR1 and CDR2 (germline): MNHEY, SMNVEV (reference sequence). With 1 base removed from V and 5 bases from J, the gap between germline ends came to 9 bases. Specimen: peripheral blood. The clonotype was recovered from a man under 40 with acute or convalescent COVID-19. The gene calls are TRBV27 and TRBJ1-5; TRBD1 might be the D (6 bases). The CDR3 reads CASSLLGADQPQHF. CDR3 nucleotides: TGTGCCAGCAGTTTATTGGGGGCAGATCAGCCCCAGCATTTT.